These 31 T cell receptor beta chains originate from one sample sequenced in a study of shared clonotypes between healthy human individuals. TCRdb's table, derived via immunoSEQ multiplex PCR, lists solely in-frame clones and lacks some. The sample has some 500,000 clones, 70% to 80% seen once. The sample comprised PBMCs. These receptors came from a woman in her thirties or forties in good health. Some clones in this sample may be carry-over from other donors' samples.

The V call is TRBV2, the J call TRBJ2-7; 10 nucleotides agree with TRBD1. CDR1 and CDR2 (germline): SNHLY, FYNNEI. The ends lost 4 bases at V and 4 bases at J; junction bases unmatched: 13. CDR3 length equals 17 residues. CDR3 amino acids: CASSGYFRDRGPYEQYF. CDR3 sequence (DNA): TGTGCCAGCAGTGGGTACTTCCGGGACAGGGGTCCATACGAGCAGTACTTC.

To note about this clone: A far larger clone is one base from this, pointing to a likely read error. The identical CDR3 is also encoded by other nucleotide sequences in the sample. V gene TRBV4-2 combines with J gene TRBJ2-7; D not resolved. Germline CDR1 LGHNA, CDR2 YNFKEQ. The CDR3 extends over 13 amino acids. Trimming removed 3 bases at V and 7 bases at J, with 13 bases between. Written as DNA, the CDR3 is TGTGCCAGCAGCCAGTCCCCGCAAGGGGAGCAGTACTTC. It yields the protein CASSQSPQGEQYF.

The chain links TRBV5-6 to TRBJ1-5, with D perhaps matching TRBD1 (6 bases). CDR1 is SGHDT, CDR2 YYEEEE, per germline. The V gene lost 3 bases and the J gene lost 6 bases, with 13 bases spanning the gap. CDR3 length: 14 amino acids. CDR3 residues: CASSSAGVSQPQHF. CDR3 bases: TGTGCCAGCAGCTCCGCAGGGGTTAGTCAGCCCCAGCATTTT.

The chain couples TRBV7-9 to TRBJ2-1, with a tentative D call TRBD2 (6 bases). Trimming took off 6 bases at V and 5 bases at J, with 17 bases between the two ends. CDR3 size: 15 residues. Germline CDR1 is SEHNR and CDR2 is FQNEAQ (reference sequence). CDR3 region: CASSPPWTKNNEQFF. The DNA for the CDR3 is TGTGCCAGCAGTCCCCCCTGGACTAAGAACAATGAGCAGTTCTTC.

The V call is TRBV6-1, the J call TRBJ1-2; TRBD1 is a possible D gene (6 bases). V lost 2 bases to trimming and J lost 6 bases, with 10 bases between them. Germline assignment: CDR1 MNHNS and CDR2 SASEGT. The CDR3 has 13 amino acids. CDR3 bases: TGTGCCAGCAGTGAAAGGGGGGTTGATGGCTACACCTTC. Encoded protein: CASSERGVDGYTF.

J is TRBJ2-5 and V is TRBV5-1, with TRBD2 as a possible D gene (5 bases). The CDR3 runs to 15 residues. The germline gives CDR1 SGHRS, CDR2 YFSETQ. Trimming took off 4 bases at V and 1 base at J, with 14 bases between the two ends. CDR3 region: CASSLQSGVQETQYF. The CDR3 DNA sequence: TGCGCCAGCAGCCTCCAATCCGGGGTCCAAGAGACCCAGTACTTC.

This clone was counted a few times. The V call is TRBV18, the J call TRBJ2-1, with 11 bases aligning to TRBD2. V was clipped by 3 bases and J by 8 bases; unmatched bases: 3. The germline V gene encodes CDR1 KGHSH and CDR2 LQKENI. The CDR3 loop spans 14 amino acids. CDR3 loop: CASSPTSGNHEQFF. The CDR3 region has the DNA TGTGCCAGCTCACCGACTAGCGGGAACCATGAGCAGTTCTTC.

The rearrangement links TRBV4-3 to TRBJ2-3; D is possibly TRBD1 (5 bases). Germline values: CDR1 LGHNA, CDR2 YSLEER. There are 16 residues in the CDR3. V was pared by 0 bases and J by 6 bases, with 16 bases between. CDR3 amino acids: CASSQERSAGPDTQYF. The CDR3 DNA is TGCGCCAGCAGCCAAGAACGGAGCGCAGGGCCGGATACGCAGTATTTT.

This chain links TRBV29-1 with TRBJ2-7, with D tentatively TRBD1 (6 bases). Germline V lookup: CDR1 SQVTM, CDR2 ANQGSEA. The CDR3 is 13 residues long. The germline V and J ends were trimmed by 5 bases and 2 bases, with 13 bases remaining between them. CDR3 nucleotides: TGCAGCGTTACAGCGGACAGTACCTACGAGCAGTACTTC. Residues: CSVTADSTYEQYF.

This clone was observed a handful of times. The V and J genes are TRBV28 and TRBJ2-7, with 10 bases identical to TRBD1. Germline CDR1 MDHEN, CDR2 SYDVKM. V trimming: 4 bases; J trimming: 6 bases; junction bases outside the gene matches: 0. The CDR3 extends over 12 amino acids. The CDR3, as DNA: TGTGCCAGCAGTTGGACAGGGGGCGAGCAGTACTTC. Its translation is CASSWTGGEQYF.

As concerns this clone: Given a far larger clone just one base away, this is likely a sequencing read error. As DNA, the CDR3 is TGTGCCAGCAGTGAAAAAGGAGACAGGAGCACTGAAGCTTTCTTT. Translating it yields CASSEKGDRSTEAFF. This chain connects TRBV6-1 to TRBJ1-1; possible D gene TRBD1, 6 bases. Germline lookup yields CDR1 MNHNS and CDR2 SASEGT. The CDR3 has 15 amino acids. The germline V and J ends were trimmed by 2 bases and 4 bases, with 14 bases remaining between them.

The genes are TRBV7-6 and TRBJ2-7, with D possibly matching TRBD2 (5 bases). The V end lost 1 base, the J end lost 2 bases, and 9 bases lay between the germline ends. Germline V gives CDR1 SGHVS, CDR2 FNYEAQ. This CDR3 is 14 amino acids long. The CDR3 loop reads CASSLEDGAYEQYF. In DNA form, the CDR3 reads TGTGCCAGCAGCTTAGAGGACGGGGCCTACGAGCAGTACTTC.

V gene TRBV28 combines with J gene TRBJ1-1; D is undetermined. Per germline, CDR1 MDHEN and CDR2 SYDVKM. This CDR3 region has 12 residues. V dropped 1 base and J dropped 6 bases, with 6 bases sitting between them. Here the CDR3 reads CASSLSVAEAFF. In DNA form, the CDR3 reads TGTGCCAGCAGTTTATCGGTGGCTGAAGCTTTCTTT. Full variable domain (missing parts from reference TRBV28 and TRBJ1-1): DVKVTQSSRYLVKRTGEKVFLECVQDMDHENMFWYRQDPGLGLRLIYFSYDVKMKEKGDIPEGYSVSREKKERFSLILESASTNQTSMYLCASSLSVAEAFFGQGTRLTVV.

In regard to this clone: This likely reflects a read error, since a far larger clone is one base away. This likely comes from a read error, as the CDR3 has no conserved phenylalanine or tryptophan at its end. The chain carries TRBV29-1 and TRBJ1-2; 7 positions match TRBD1. Germline V CDR1 and CDR2: SQVTM, ANQGSEA. The J segment lost 1 base and the V segment lost 4 bases, leaving 3 bases of the junction unmatched. The CDR3 extends over 13 amino acids. CDR3 residues: CSVGTGDNYGYTL. DNA for the CDR3: TGCAGCGTTGGGACAGGAGATAACTATGGCTACACCCTC.

The gene calls are TRBV5-1 and TRBJ2-1, with D tentatively TRBD1 or TRBD2 (5 bases each). The V and J ends lost 1 base and 5 bases respectively, with 13 bases between them. The germline gives CDR1 SGHRS, CDR2 YFSETQ. The CDR3 is made up of 15 amino acids. CDR3 sequence reads: CASSLTVGENNEQFF. The CDR3 DNA sequence: TGCGCCAGCAGCTTGACAGTGGGGGAAAACAATGAGCAGTTCTTC. The complete variable domain, with remaining parts taken from reference TRBV5-1 and TRBJ2-1, reads KAGVTQTPRYLIKTRGQQVTLSCSPISGHRSVSWYQQTPGQGLQFLFEYFSETQRNKGNFPGRFSGRQFSNSRSEMNVSTLELGDSALYLCASSLTVGENNEQFFGPGTRLTVL.

A word on this clone: A far larger clone differs by one base, so this is likely a read error. The V and J genes are TRBV29-1 and TRBJ1-4; tentatively, D is TRBD1 (5 bases). CDR3 size: 13 residues. Looked up from germline, CDR1 is SQVTM and CDR2 is ANQGSEA. The CDR3 coding sequence is TGCAGCGTTGAGGACAAGCCTAATGAAAAACCGTTTTTT. As protein: CSVEDKPNEKPFF.

On this clone: A far larger clone lies a single base away; this is likely a read error. V is TRBV9 and J is TRBJ2-2; no clear D gene. V was clipped by 7 bases and J by 6 bases, with 19 bases between them. Germline-derived CDR1 and CDR2 are SGDLS and YYNGEE. CDR3 size: 15 residues. DNA of the CDR3: TGTGCCAGCTCCATCCAGATAGCAGGCGCCGGGGAGCTGTTTTTT. It specifies CASSIQIAGAGELFF.

The chain joins TRBV28 to TRBJ1-3, with 8 bases identical to TRBD1. Germline-derived CDR1 and CDR2 are MDHEN and SYDVKM. The CDR3 is 15 residues long. V was pared by 5 bases and J by 3 bases, with 6 bases of the junction left unmatched. The CDR3 loop is CASSRTGHYGNTIYF. CDR3 coding DNA: TGTGCCAGCAGTCGGACAGGGCATTATGGAAACACCATATATTTT.

Of note for this clone: Only one base separates this from a far larger clonotype, so it likely reflects a read error. The identical CDR3 is also encoded by other nucleotide sequences in the sample. The V gene is TRBV4-3, the J gene TRBJ2-6; the D gene is possibly TRBD1 (5 bases). The V gene's germline CDR1 is LGHNA and CDR2 YSLEER. This CDR3 spans 16 amino acids. Written as DNA, the CDR3 is TGCGCCAGCAGCCCCCAGATCAGCTCTGGGGCCAACGTCCTGACCTTC. Protein sequence: CASSPQISSGANVLTF.

This clone was recorded once. The V and J genes are TRBV7-2 and TRBJ2-7; D remains ambiguous. CDR1 and CDR2 from the germline V gene are SGHTA and FQGNSA. The CDR3 contains 15 residues. Trimming left V 1 base short and J 4 bases short, with 14 bases between. The CDR3 nucleotides read TGTGCCAGCAGCTTAGTTCACAGCTTTTCGTACGAGCAGTACTTC. Its protein is CASSLVHSFSYEQYF.

As regards this clone: A far more abundant clone sits one base away, making this likely a read error. Other nucleotide sequences in the sample specify the same CDR3. The CDR3 DNA reads TGTGCCAGTAGCCGGGACTACCCCCCCGGGGAGCTGTTTTTT. Translation gives CASSRDYPPGELFF. The chain links TRBV7-3 to TRBJ2-2, with 7 bases matching TRBD2. This CDR3 has 14 residues. The germline gives CDR1 SGHTA, CDR2 FQGTGA. The trim removed 9 bases at V and 6 bases at J, leaving 10 bases unmatched.

J is TRBJ2-1 and V is TRBV10-3; D remains ambiguous. Trimming shortened V by 3 bases and J by 5 bases, and 2 bases separated the two germline ends. Germline V lookup: CDR1 ENHRY, CDR2 SYGVKD. The CDR3 extends over 11 amino acids. Here the CDR3 reads CAISDHNEQFF. The CDR3 DNA reads TGTGCCATCAGTGACCACAATGAGCAGTTCTTC.

A single count supports this clone. V usage is TRBV2 and J usage is TRBJ2-5; D perhaps matches TRBD2 (5 bases). CDR3 length equals 15 residues. Trimming stripped 5 bases from V and 0 bases from J, with 13 bases between. The germline CDR1 and CDR2 sequences are SNHLY and FYNNEI. The CDR3 spells CASSREGSYQETQYF. CDR3 sequence (DNA): TGTGCCAGCAGTCGTGAGGGCTCGTACCAAGAGACCCAGTACTTC.

The chain joins TRBV29-1 to TRBJ2-1; TRBD2 matches 10 bases. Per germline, CDR1 SQVTM and CDR2 ANQGSEA. CDR3 length: 13 amino acids. The J segment lost 6 bases and the V segment lost 5 bases, leaving 4 bases of the junction unmatched. CDR3 in amino acids: CSVSLAGGNEQFF. The CDR3 DNA reads as TGCAGCGTTTCTTTAGCGGGAGGCAATGAGCAGTTCTTC.

This clone was counted only a few times. V usage is TRBV6-1 and J usage is TRBJ2-7; D perhaps matches TRBD1 (5 bases). The CDR3 extends over 15 amino acids. In germline, CDR1 is MNHNS, CDR2 SASEGT. Trimming pared 0 bases from V and 3 bases from J, leaving 12 bases between. This chain's CDR3 is CASSEAPVQVYEQYF. The CDR3 DNA follows: TGTGCCAGCAGTGAAGCGCCGGTACAGGTCTACGAGCAGTACTTC.

The rearrangement links TRBV4-1 to TRBJ2-7; 13 nucleotides match TRBD2. The junction had 7 bases not matched to a gene; V was cut back by 3 bases and J by 5 bases. This CDR3 region has 16 residues. Germline CDR1 is MGHRA and CDR2 is YSYEKL. CDR3 in amino acids: CASSHHWTSGSDEQYF. The CDR3 DNA reads TGCGCCAGCAGCCACCATTGGACTAGCGGGAGCGACGAGCAGTACTTC.

The V call is TRBV5-4, the J call TRBJ2-5; the D gene could be TRBD1 or TRBD2 (5 bases each). CDR3 length equals 14 residues. V was shortened by 0 bases and J by 7 bases, with 13 bases between the two germline ends. Germline V lookup: CDR1 SGHNT, CDR2 YYREEE (reference sequence). The CDR3: CASSLAEGSWTQYF. The CDR3 DNA reads TGTGCCAGCAGCTTGGCCGAGGGGAGCTGGACCCAGTACTTC.

The CDR3 DNA sequence: TGCGCCAGCACGACGTGGGACACCGGGGAGCTGTTTTTT. This sequence encodes CASTTWDTGELFF. The gene calls are TRBV10-2 and TRBJ2-2; unclear D gene. The CDR3 has 13 amino acids. CDR1 WSHSY and CDR2 SAAADI come from the germline V gene. Trimming pared 7 bases from V and 3 bases from J, leaving 9 bases between.

Notes on this clone: This could be a read error, since a much larger clone is one nucleotide away. The chain couples TRBV28 to TRBJ2-1, with D possibly TRBD1 on 5 matching bases. V lost 5 bases, J lost 3 bases, and 14 bases lay in between. Germline CDR1 reads MDHEN; CDR2 reads SYDVKM. This CDR3 spans 15 amino acids. The CDR3 reads CASSQGPGVYNEQFF. CDR3 sequence (DNA): TGTGCCAGCAGTCAGGGTCCTGGGGTCTACAATGAGCAGTTCTTC.

This clone has a handful of counts. J is TRBJ1-2 and V is TRBV7-2; D is unclear. Trimming stripped 5 bases from V and 1 base from J, with 14 bases between. The CDR3 is 15 residues long. Looked up from germline, CDR1 is SGHTA and CDR2 is FQGNSA. The CDR3 here is CASSPRVGINYGYTF. CDR3 nucleotide sequence: TGTGCCAGCAGCCCTAGGGTGGGCATTAACTATGGCTACACCTTC. The full variable domain, completed using reference TRBV7-2 and TRBJ1-2, is GAGVSQSPSNKVTEKGKDVELRCDPISGHTALYWYRQSLGQGLEFLIYFQGNSAPDKSGLPSDRFSAERTGGSVSTLTIQRTQQEDSAVYLCASSPRVGINYGYTFGSGTRLTVV.

The rearrangement uses TRBV2 and TRBJ2-1, with TRBD2 matching 10 bases. V trimming: 8 bases; J trimming: 7 bases; junction bases outside the gene matches: 5. Germline CDR1 SNHLY, CDR2 FYNNEI. The CDR3 covers 13 residues. The CDR3 DNA sequence: TGTGCCAGCGAGCGGGAGGGCCAGAATGAGCAGTTCTTC. This gives the protein CASEREGQNEQFF. The full variable domain, completed using reference TRBV2 and TRBJ2-1, is EPEVTQTPSHQVTQMGQEVILRCVPISNHLYFYWYRQILGQKVEFLVSFYNNEISEKSEIFDDQFSVERPDGSNFTLKIRSTKLEDSAMYFCASEREGQNEQFFGPGTRLTVL.